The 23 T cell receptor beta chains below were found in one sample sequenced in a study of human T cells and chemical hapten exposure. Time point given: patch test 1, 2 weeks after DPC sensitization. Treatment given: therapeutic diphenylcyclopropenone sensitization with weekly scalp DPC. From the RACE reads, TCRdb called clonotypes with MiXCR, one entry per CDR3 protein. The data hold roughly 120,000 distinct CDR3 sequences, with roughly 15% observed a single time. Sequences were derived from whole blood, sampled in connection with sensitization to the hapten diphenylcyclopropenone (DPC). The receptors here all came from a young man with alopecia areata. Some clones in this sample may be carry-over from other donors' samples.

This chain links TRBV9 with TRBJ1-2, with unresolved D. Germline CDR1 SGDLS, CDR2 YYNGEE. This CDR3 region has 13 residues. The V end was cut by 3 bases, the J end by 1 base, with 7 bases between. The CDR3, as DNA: TGTGCCAGCAGCGCCAGGAGTAACTATGGCTACACCTTC. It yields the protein CASSARSNYGYTF.

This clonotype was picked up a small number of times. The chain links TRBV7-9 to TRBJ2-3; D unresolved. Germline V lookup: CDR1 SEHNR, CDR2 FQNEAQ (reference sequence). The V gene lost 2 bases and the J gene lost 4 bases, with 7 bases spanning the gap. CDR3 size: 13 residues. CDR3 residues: CASSLLMADTQYF. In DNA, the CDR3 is TGTGCCAGCAGCTTACTGATGGCAGATACGCAGTATTTT.

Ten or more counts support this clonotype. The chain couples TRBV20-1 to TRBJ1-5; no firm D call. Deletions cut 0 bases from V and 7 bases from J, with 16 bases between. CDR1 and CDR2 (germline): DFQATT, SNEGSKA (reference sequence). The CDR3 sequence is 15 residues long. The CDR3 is CSARDITRLGQPQHF. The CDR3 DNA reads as TGCAGTGCTAGAGATATAACCAGGTTAGGGCAGCCCCAGCATTTT.

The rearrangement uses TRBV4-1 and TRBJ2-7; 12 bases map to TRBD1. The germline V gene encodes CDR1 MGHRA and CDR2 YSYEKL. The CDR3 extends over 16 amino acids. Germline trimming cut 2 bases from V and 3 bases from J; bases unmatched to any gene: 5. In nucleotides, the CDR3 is TGCGCCAGCAGCCAACCCGGGGACAGGGGGCTCTACGAGCAGTACTTC. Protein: CASSQPGDRGLYEQYF.

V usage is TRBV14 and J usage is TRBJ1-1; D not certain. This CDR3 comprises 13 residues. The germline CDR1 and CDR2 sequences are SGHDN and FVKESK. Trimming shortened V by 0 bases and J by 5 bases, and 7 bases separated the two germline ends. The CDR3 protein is CASSQDPRTEAFF. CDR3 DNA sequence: TGTGCCAGCAGCCAAGATCCCAGGACTGAAGCTTTCTTT.

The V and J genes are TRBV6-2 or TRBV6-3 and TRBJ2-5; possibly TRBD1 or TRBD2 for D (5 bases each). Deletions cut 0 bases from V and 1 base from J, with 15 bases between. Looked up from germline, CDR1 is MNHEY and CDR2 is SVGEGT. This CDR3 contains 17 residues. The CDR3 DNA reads TGTGCCAGCAGTTACTCGCCGCAGGGAAGCGGCCAAGAGACCCAGTACTTC. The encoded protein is CASSYSPQGSGQETQYF.

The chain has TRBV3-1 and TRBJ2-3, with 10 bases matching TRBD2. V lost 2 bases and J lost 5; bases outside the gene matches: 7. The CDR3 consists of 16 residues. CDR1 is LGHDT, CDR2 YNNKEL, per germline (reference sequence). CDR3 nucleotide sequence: TGTGCCAGCAGCCAACGTAGCGGGGGGCAGAAAGATACGCAGTATTTT. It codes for CASSQRSGGQKDTQYF.

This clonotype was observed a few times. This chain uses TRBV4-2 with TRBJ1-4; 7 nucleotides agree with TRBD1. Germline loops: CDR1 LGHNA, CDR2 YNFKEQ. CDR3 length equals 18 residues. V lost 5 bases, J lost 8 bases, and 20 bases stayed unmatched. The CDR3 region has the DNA TGTGCCAGCAGCGAAATAATTCCTTCCGGGACAGTAGAGGAAAAACTGTTTTTT. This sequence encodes CASSEIIPSGTVEEKLFF.

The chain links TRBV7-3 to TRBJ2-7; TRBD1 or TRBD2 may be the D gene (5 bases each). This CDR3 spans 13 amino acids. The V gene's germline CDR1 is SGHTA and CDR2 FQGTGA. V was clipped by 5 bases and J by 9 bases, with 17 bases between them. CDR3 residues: CASSAGTADVQYF. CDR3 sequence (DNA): TGTGCCAGCAGCGCCGGGACGGCGGATGTGCAGTACTTC.

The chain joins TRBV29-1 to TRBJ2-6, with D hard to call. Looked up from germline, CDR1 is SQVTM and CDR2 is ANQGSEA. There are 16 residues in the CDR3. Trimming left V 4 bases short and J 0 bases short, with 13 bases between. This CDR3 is CSVVWRYTSGANVLTF. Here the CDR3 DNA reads TGCAGCGTTGTTTGGAGATATACCTCTGGGGCCAACGTCCTGACTTTC.

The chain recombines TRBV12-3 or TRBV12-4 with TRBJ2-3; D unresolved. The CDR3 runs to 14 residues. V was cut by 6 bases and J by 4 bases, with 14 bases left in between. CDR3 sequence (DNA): TGTGCCAGCAGCCCTAGACCTTCAGCAGATACGCAGTATTTT. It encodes CASSPRPSADTQYF.

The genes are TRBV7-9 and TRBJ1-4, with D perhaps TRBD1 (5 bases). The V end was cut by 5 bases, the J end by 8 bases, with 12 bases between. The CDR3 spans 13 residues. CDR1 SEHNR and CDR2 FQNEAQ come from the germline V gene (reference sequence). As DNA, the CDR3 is TGTGCCAGCAGCCCGCAACGGGGGGAAAAACTGTTTTTT. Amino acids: CASSPQRGEKLFF.

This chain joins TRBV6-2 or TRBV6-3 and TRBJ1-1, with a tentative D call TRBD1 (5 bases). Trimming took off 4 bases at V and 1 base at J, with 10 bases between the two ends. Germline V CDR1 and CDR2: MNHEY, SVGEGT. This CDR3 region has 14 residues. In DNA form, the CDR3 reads TGTGCCAGCAGTTTCTGGGGGACGAACACTGAAGCTTTCTTT. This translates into CASSFWGTNTEAFF.

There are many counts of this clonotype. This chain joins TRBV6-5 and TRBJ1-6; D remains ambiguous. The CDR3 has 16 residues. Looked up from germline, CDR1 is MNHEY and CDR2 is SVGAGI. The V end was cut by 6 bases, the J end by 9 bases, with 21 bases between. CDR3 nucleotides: TGTGCCAGCAGAAATGCCTGGGAGGGAGCGCTTTCACCCCTCCACTTT. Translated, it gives CASRNAWEGALSPLHF.

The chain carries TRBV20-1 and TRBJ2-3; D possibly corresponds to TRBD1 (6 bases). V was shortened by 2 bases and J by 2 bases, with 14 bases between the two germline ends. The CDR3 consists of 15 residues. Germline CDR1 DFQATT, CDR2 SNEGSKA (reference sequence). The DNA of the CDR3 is TGCAGTGCTAGATCTACAGGGATTTACACAGATACGCAGTATTTT. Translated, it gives CSARSTGIYTDTQYF.

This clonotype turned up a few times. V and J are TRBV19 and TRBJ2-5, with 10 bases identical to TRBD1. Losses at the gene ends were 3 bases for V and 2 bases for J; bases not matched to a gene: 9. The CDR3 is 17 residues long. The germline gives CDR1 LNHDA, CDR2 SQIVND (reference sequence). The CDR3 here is CASSIGGTGEVQETQYF. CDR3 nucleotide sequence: TGTGCCAGTAGTATCGGGGGGACAGGGGAAGTTCAAGAGACCCAGTACTTC.

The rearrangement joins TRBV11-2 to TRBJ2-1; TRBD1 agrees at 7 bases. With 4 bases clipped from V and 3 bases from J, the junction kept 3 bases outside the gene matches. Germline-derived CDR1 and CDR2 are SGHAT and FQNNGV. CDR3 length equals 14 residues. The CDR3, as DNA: TGTGCCAGCAGCTCAACAGGGGACTACAATGAGCAGTTCTTC. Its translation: CASSSTGDYNEQFF.

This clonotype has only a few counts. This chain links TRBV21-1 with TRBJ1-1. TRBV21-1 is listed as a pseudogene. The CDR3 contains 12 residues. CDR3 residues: CASSGGNTEAFF. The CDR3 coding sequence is TGTGCCAGCAGTGGAGGGAACACTGAAGCTTTCTTT.

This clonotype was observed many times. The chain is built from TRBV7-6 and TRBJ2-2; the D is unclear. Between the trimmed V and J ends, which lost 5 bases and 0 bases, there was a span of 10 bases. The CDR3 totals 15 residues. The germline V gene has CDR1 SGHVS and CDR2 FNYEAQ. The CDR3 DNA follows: TGTGCCAGCAGCCCTATTGATACGAACACCGGGGAGCTGTTTTTT. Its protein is CASSPIDTNTGELFF.

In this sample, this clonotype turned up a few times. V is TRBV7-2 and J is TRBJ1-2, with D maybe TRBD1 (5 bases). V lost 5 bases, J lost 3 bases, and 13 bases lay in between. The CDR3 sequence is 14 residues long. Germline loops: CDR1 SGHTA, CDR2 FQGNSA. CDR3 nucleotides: TGTGCCAGCAGCCCCACGCGAGGGGACTATGGCTACACCTTC. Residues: CASSPTRGDYGYTF.

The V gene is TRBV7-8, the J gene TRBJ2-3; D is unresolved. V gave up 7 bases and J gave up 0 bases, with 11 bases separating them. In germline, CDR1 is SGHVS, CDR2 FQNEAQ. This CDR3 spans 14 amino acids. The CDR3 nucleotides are TGTGCCAGCAAAGGCGGATCTAGCACAGATACGCAGTATTTT. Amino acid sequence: CASKGGSSTDTQYF. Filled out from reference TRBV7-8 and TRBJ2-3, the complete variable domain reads GAGVSQSPRYKVAKRGQDVALRCDPISGHVSLFWYQQALGQGPEFLTYFQNEAQLDKSGLPSDRFFAERPEGSVSTLKIQRTQQEDSAVYLCASKGGSSTDTQYFGPGTRLTVL.

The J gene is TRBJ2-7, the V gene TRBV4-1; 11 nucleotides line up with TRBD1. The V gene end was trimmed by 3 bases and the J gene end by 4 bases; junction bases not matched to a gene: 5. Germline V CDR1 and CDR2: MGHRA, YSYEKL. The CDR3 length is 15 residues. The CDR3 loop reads CASSHHGTGGYEQYF. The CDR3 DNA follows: TGCGCCAGCAGCCATCACGGGACAGGGGGATACGAGCAGTACTTC.

CDR3 protein: CASKPEGRNQPQHF. For the CDR3, the DNA is TGTGCCAGCAAACCCGAAGGGCGGAATCAGCCCCAGCATTTT. The rearrangement joins TRBV28 to TRBJ1-5; no clear D gene. V shed 7 bases and J shed 4 bases, with 14 bases lying between them. The germline CDR1 and CDR2 sequences are MDHEN and SYDVKM. There are 14 residues in the CDR3.